The clone carrying this T cell receptor beta chain has a handful of counts. The CDR3 has 14 amino acids. V lost 2 bases and J lost 6, with 12 bases in between. Germline CDR1 SGHRS, CDR2 YFSETQ. Vbeta (60) and Jbeta (13) primers were used in the PCR. Only in-frame clones appear in the TCRdb table, and some are missing; sequencing was by immunoSEQ multiplex PCR. The sample contains some 150,000 clones, around four fifths of which appear only once. The data belong to a study of cytomegalovirus exposure and HLA in healthy donors. The sequenced sample was PBMCs. The V call is TRBV5-1, the J call TRBJ2-1; no clear D gene. The sequence was obtained from a male donor in good health and CMV-seronegative. The CDR3 sequence is CASSLVGPPNEQFF. The CDR3 DNA reads as TGCGCCAGCAGCTTAGTTGGGCCTCCCAATGAGCAGTTCTTC. The full variable domain, rest sourced from reference TRBV5-1 and TRBJ2-1, is KAGVTQTPRYLIKTRGQQVTLSCSPISGHRSVSWYQQTPGQGLQFLFEYFSETQRNKGNFPGRFSGRQFSNSRSEMNVSTLELGDSALYLCASSLVGPPNEQFFGPGTRLTVL.